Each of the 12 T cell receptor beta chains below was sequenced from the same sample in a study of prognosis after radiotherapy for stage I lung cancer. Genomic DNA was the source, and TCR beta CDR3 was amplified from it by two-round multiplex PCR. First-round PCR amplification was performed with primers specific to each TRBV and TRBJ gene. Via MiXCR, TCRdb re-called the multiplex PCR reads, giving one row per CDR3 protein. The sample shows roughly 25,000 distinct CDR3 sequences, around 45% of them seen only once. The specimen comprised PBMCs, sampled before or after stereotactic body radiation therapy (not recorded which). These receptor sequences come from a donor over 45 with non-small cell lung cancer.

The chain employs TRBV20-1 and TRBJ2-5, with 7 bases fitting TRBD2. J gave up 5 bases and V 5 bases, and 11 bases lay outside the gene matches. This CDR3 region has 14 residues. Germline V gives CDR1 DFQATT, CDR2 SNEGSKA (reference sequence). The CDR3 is CSALGGGGGETQYF. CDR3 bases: TGCAGTGCTTTGGGGGGGGGGGGGGGGGAGACCCAGTACTTC.

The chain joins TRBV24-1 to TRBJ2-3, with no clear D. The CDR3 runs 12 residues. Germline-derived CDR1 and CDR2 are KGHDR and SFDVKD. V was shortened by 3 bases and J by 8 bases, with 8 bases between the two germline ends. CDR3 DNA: TGTGCCACCAGTGATGGTAGTTTTACGCAGTATTTT. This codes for CATSDGSFTQYF.

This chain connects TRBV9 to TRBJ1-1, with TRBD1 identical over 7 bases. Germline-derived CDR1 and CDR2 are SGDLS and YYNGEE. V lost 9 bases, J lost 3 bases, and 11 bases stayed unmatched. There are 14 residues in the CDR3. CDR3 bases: TGTGCCAACATCCCTAGACAGGGCGACACTGAAGCTTTCTTT. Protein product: CANIPRQGDTEAFF.

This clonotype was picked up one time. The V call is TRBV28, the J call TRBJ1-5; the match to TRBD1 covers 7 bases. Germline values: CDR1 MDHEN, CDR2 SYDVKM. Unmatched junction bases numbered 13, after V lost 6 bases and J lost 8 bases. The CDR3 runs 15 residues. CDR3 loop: CASSAQNDRAKPQHF. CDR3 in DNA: TGTGCCAGCAGCGCACAAAACGACAGGGCTAAGCCCCAGCATTTT.

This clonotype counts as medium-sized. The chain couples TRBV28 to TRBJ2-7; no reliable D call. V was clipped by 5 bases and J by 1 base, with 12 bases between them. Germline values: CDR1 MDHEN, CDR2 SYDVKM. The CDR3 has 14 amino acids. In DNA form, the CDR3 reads TGTGCCAGCAGTACCAGGATGGGGTCCTACGAGCAGTACTTC. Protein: CASSTRMGSYEQYF.

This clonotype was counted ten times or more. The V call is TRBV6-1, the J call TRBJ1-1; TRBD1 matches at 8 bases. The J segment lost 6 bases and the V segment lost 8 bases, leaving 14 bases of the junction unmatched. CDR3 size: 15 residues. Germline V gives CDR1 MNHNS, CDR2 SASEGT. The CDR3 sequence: CASQPVDRGKPEAFF. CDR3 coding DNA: TGTGCCAGCCAACCCGTCGACAGGGGAAAACCTGAAGCTTTCTTT.

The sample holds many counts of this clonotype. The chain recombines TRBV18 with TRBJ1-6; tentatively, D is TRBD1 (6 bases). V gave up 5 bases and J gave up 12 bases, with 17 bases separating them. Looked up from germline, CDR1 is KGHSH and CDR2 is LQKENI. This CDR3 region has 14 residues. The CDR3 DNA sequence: TGTGCCAGCTCATCGGGACAATCCGTTCGACCCCTCCACTTT. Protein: CASSSGQSVRPLHF.

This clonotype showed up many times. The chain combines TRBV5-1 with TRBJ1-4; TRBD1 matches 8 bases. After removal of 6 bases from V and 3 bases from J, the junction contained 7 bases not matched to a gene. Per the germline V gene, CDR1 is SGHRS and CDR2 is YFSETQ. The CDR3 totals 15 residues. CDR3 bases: TGCGCCAGCAACCGACAGGGGAGGGCTAATGAAAAACTGTTTTTT. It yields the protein CASNRQGRANEKLFF.

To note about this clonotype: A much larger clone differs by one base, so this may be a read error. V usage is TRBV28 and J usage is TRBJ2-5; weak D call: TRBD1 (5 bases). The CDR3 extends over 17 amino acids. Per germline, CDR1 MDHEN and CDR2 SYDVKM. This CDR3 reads CASSLWTFRYGQGTQCF. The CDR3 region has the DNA TGTGCCAGCAGTTTATGGACCTTTAGATATGGTCAGGGAACCCAGTGCTTC.

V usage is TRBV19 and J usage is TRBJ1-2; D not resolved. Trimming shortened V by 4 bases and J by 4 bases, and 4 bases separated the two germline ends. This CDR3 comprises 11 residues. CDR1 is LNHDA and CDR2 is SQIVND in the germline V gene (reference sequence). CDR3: CASSNLYGYTF. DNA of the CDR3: TGTGCCAGTAGTAACCTCTATGGCTACACCTTC.

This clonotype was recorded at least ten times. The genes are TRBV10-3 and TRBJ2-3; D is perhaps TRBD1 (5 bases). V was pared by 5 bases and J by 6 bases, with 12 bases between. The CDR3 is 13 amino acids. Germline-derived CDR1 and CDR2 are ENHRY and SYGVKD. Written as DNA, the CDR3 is TGTGCCATCAGTAAACAGGAGCTCGATACGCAGTATTTT. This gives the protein CAISKQELDTQYF.

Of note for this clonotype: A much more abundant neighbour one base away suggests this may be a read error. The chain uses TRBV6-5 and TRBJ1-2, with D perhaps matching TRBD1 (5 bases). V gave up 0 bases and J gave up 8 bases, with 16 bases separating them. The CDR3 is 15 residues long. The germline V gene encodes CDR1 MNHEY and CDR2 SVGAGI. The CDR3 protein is CASSYSTGAVGGYTF. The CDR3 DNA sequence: TGTGCCAGCAGTTACTCGACCGGGGCAGTCGGCGGCTACACCTTC.